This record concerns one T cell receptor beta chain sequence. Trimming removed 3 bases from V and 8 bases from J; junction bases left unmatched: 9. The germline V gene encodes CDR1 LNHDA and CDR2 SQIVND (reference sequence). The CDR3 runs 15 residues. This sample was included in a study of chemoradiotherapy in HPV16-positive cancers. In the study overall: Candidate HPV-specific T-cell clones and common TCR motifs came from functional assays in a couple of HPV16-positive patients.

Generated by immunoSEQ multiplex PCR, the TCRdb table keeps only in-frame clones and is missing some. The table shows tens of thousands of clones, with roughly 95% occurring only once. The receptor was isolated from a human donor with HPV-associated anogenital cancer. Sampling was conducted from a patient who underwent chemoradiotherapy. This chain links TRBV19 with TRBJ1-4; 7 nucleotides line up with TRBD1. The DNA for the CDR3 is TGTGCCAGTAGTATGGAAAGGGGGCGCGGGGAAAAACTGTTTTTT. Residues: CASSMERGRGEKLFF.